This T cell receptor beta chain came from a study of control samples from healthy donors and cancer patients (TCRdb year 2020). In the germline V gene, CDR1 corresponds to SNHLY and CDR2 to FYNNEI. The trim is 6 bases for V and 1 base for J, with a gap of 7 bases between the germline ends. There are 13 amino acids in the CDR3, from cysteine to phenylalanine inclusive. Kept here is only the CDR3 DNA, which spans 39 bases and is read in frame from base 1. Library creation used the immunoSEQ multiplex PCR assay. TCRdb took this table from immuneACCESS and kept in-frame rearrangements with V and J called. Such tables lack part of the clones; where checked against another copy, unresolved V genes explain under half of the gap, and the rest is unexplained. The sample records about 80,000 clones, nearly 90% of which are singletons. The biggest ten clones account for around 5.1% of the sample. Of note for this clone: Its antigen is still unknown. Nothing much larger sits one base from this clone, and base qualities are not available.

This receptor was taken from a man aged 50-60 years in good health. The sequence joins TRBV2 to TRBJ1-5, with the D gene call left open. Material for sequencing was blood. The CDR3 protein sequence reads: CASRGWSNQPQHF. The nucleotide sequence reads TGTGCCAGCAGGGGGTGGAGCAATCAGCCCCAGCATTTT.